This T cell receptor (beta chain) was retrieved from a study of tumor and adjacent non-tumor tissue in lung cancer. Findings of the study overall: Top 100 clones took a larger repertoire share in normal lung. Compared with tumor, normal lung showed significantly lower TCR diversity.

The template was RNA from unsorted bulk tissue. Distant lung tissue was collected more than 3 cm away from the tumor edge. Donors were chemotherapy-naive, newly diagnosed lung cancer surgical patients in China, August–late 2014. A remark on this clonotype: Antigen: not known. Its ends do not fully match the called genes, so a read error is possible.

Three rounds of nested PCR, following a modified ARM-PCR protocol, produced the TCRbeta library. TCRdb independently ran MiXCR on the multiplex PCR reads; one entry per CDR3 protein. The sample includes about 98,000 distinct CDR3 sequences, 80% seen only once; the top ten take about 31%. Germline loops: CDR1 MDHEN, CDR2 SYDVKM. The CDR3 is made up of 17 amino acids. The sample was distant non-tumor lung tissue. The gene calls are TRBV28 and TRBJ1-6; 7 bases fit TRBD1. This receptor was obtained from a man in his 60s with small cell lung cancer. The CDR3 DNA reads TGTGCCAGCAACCCTAGCCGGGACAGCTCCTATAATTCACCCCTCCATTTT. This gives the protein CASNPSRDSSYNSPLHF.